A single TCR beta chain is shown here with its context. 5' RACE with UMI labels generated the TRB cDNA libraries. No DNA is given; TCRdb re-called the 5' RACE reads and lists each CDR3 protein once. This repertoire includes fewer than 55,000 distinct CDR3 sequences. This specimen belongs to a study of CXCR3-negative and CXCR3-positive naive CD8 T cells. CDR1 and CDR2 from the germline V gene are SQVTM and ANQGSEA. This CDR3 has 14 amino acids. The TCR sequence derives from a human donor in good health. Some clones in this sample may be carry-over from other donors' samples. The chain links TRBV29-1 to TRBJ2-3; checking the TCRdb D call of TRBD2 is not possible without DNA. Specimen: naive CXCR3- CD8+ T cells from blood. Indicated subset: CD45RO-CCR7+CD27+CD95- naive CD8+ T cells lacking CXCR3 (TNR3-). CDR3 residues: CSVEAGGPIDTQYF.